This T cell receptor (beta chain) was sequenced during a study of T cells after yellow fever vaccination. MiXCR was run by TCRdb on the 5' RACE reads, yielding one entry per CDR3 protein. Among hundreds of thousands of distinct CDR3 sequences listed, under 20% were seen once. Germline CDR1 LNHDA, CDR2 SQIVND (reference sequence). V was cut by 11 bases and J by 2 bases, with 12 bases left in between. The CDR3 runs 13 residues. The V call is TRBV19, the J call TRBJ2-2; no clear D gene. This receptor was taken from a man between 18 and 35 years old who received the YFV17D yellow fever vaccine. Source: PBMCs, taken before the yellow fever booster vaccination. The CDR3 DNA reads as TGTGCCGTTCGAGATACTAACACCGGGGAGCTGTTTTTT. Residues: CAVRDTNTGELFF.